The 25 T cell receptor beta chains given below trace back to one sample, sequenced in a study of blood T cell repertoires in COVID-19 (dated by TCRdb to 2020 to 2021). Library method: the immunoSEQ multiplex PCR assay. This immuneACCESS table, as held by TCRdb, lists in-frame sequences with V and J called but not all clones. Of the missing ones, under half trace to an unresolved V gene in checked studies; the others have no known cause. This sample comprises tens of thousands of clones, 79% of them detected only once. The ten largest clones capture roughly a third of the sample. The source material was peripheral blood. These receptor sequences come from a woman older than 75 with acute or convalescent COVID-19.

This chain connects TRBV11-2 to TRBJ2-1, with 11 bases fitting TRBD2. V lost 2 bases, J lost 0 bases, and 0 bases stayed unmatched. CDR1 is SGHAT and CDR2 is FQNNGV in the germline V gene. The CDR3 covers 16 residues. The CDR3 loop reads CASSLTSGSSYNEQFF. CDR3 nucleotides: TGTGCCAGCAGCTTAACTAGCGGGAGCTCCTACAATGAGCAGTTCTTC.

The chain employs TRBV20-1 and TRBJ1-1, with D uncertain. Germline CDR1 is DFQATT and CDR2 is SNEGSKA (reference sequence). This CDR3 is 11 amino acids long. Trimming took off 6 bases at V and 1 base at J, with 6 bases between the two ends. For the CDR3, the DNA is TGCAGTGCGCCGGGGAACACTGAAGCTTTCTTT. Protein product: CSAPGNTEAFF.

This clone was detected a few times. The chain couples TRBV28 to TRBJ1-1; D remains ambiguous. The germline gives CDR1 MDHEN, CDR2 SYDVKM. Trimming stripped 11 bases from V and 0 bases from J, with 10 bases between. The CDR3 is 12 residues long. CDR3 loop: CASAAVNTEAFF. The CDR3 coding sequence is TGTGCCTCCGCGGCGGTGAACACTGAAGCTTTCTTT.

The rearrangement links TRBV5-4 to TRBJ1-5, with 8 nucleotides matching TRBD1. The trim removed 4 bases at V and 3 bases at J, leaving 6 bases unmatched. CDR1 SGHNT and CDR2 YYREEE come from the germline V gene (reference sequence). The CDR3 consists of 15 residues. CDR3 in amino acids: CASSPGTGPNQPQHF. As DNA, the CDR3 is TGTGCCAGCAGCCCTGGGACAGGCCCCAATCAGCCCCAGCATTTT.

This clone was detected only once. The chain employs TRBV14 and TRBJ1-2; 9 bases agree with TRBD1. The germline V gene encodes CDR1 SGHDN and CDR2 FVKESK. V was pared by 4 bases and J by 8 bases, with 5 bases of the junction left unmatched. CDR3 length: 13 amino acids. The CDR3 is CASSRRDRDGYTF. DNA of the CDR3: TGTGCCAGCAGCCGCCGGGACAGGGACGGCTACACCTTC. The full variable domain, completed using reference TRBV14 and TRBJ1-2, is EAGVTQFPSHSVIEKGQTVTLRCDPISGHDNLYWYRRVMGKEIKFLLHFVKESKQDESGMPNNRFLAERTGGTYSTLKVQPAELEDSGVYFCASSRRDRDGYTFGSGTRLTVV.

The J gene is TRBJ2-6, the V gene TRBV5-4, with 12 bases fitting TRBD2. The V segment lost 4 bases and the J segment 0 bases; nucleotides outside the gene matches: 5. This CDR3 contains 18 residues. Germline CDR1 and CDR2: SGHNT and YYREEE (reference sequence). Here the CDR3 reads CASSLGLAGTSGANVLTF. The CDR3 nucleotides read TGTGCCAGCAGCCTCGGACTAGCGGGGACCTCTGGGGCCAACGTCCTGACTTTC.

This chain links TRBV6-2 or TRBV6-3 with TRBJ2-7, with 10 bases aligning to TRBD1. CDR1 and CDR2 from the germline V gene are MNHEY and SVGEGT. V was pared by 4 bases and J by 3 bases, with 3 bases of the junction left unmatched. The CDR3 consists of 14 residues. The CDR3 DNA reads TGTGCCAGCAGTTTGGGACAGGGGTTCTACGAGCAGTACTTC. Its protein product is CASSLGQGFYEQYF.

The V call is TRBV5-1, the J call TRBJ2-5, with 10 bases aligning to TRBD2. The germline gives CDR1 SGHRS, CDR2 YFSETQ. The CDR3 runs to 14 residues. The junction had 2 bases not matched to a gene; V was cut back by 3 bases and J by 3 bases. The CDR3 spells CASSYGLAEETQYF. CDR3 bases: TGCGCCAGCAGCTATGGACTAGCGGAAGAGACCCAGTACTTC.

The gene calls are TRBV19 and TRBJ2-7, with 10 bases lining up with TRBD2. CDR3 size: 13 residues. V gave up 9 bases and J gave up 1 base; unmatched junction bases: 3. Germline CDR1 reads LNHDA; CDR2 reads SQIVND (reference sequence). CDR3 amino acids: CASSSGRSYEQYF. CDR3 sequence (DNA): TGTGCCAGCTCTAGCGGGAGATCCTACGAGCAGTACTTC.

V gene TRBV7-6 combines with J gene TRBJ2-1, with D maybe TRBD1 (6 bases). The V end lost 3 bases, the J end lost 8 bases, and 11 bases lay between the germline ends. This CDR3 has 13 residues. Germline values: CDR1 SGHVS, CDR2 FNYEAQ. CDR3 coding DNA: TGTGCCAGCAGCTTTACTGAGGGGGATGAGCAGTTCTTC. Protein: CASSFTEGDEQFF.

The chain recombines TRBV9 with TRBJ2-1, with 10 bases lining up with TRBD2. The germline gives CDR1 SGDLS, CDR2 YYNGEE. With 3 bases clipped from V and 0 bases from J, the junction kept 12 bases outside the gene matches. The CDR3 sequence is 19 residues long. In DNA, the CDR3 is TGTGCCAGCAGCGCACCGGGACTAGCGACGGTCTTCTCCTACAATGAGCAGTTCTTC. This sequence encodes CASSAPGLATVFSYNEQFF.

For this clone: An end of the junction differs from the germline gene, which may be a read error. The identical CDR3 is also encoded by other nucleotide sequences in the sample. This chain uses TRBV7-9 with TRBJ2-7; D is uncertain. The CDR3 is 14 residues long. The germline gives CDR1 SEHNR, CDR2 FQNEAQ (reference sequence). The DNA for the CDR3 is TGTGCCAGCAGCACCCCCTTGCGTGCCTACGAACAGTACTTC. The encoded protein is CASSTPLRAYEQYF. Full variable domain (rest looked up from reference TRBV7-9 and TRBJ2-7): DTGVSQNPRHKITKRGQNVTFRCDPISEHNRLYWYRQTLGQGPEFLTYFQNEAQLEKSRLLSDRFSAERPKGSFSTLEIQRTEQGDSAMYLCASSTPLRAYEQYFGPGTRLTVT.

The chain employs TRBV2 and TRBJ2-1; 7 nucleotides align to TRBD2. Unmatched junction bases numbered 2, after V lost 5 bases and J lost 1 base. Germline values: CDR1 SNHLY, CDR2 FYNNEI. This CDR3 comprises 14 residues. The DNA of the CDR3 is TGTGCCAGCAGTCCTAGCGGATCCTACAATGAGCAGTTCTTC. As protein: CASSPSGSYNEQFF.

V gene TRBV4-3 combines with J gene TRBJ2-1; 8 bases are a match to TRBD2. The CDR3 has 15 residues. Germline V gene data show CDR1 as LGHNA and CDR2 as YSLEER. V lost 4 bases to trimming and J lost 5 bases; unmatched junction nucleotides: 7. The DNA for the CDR3 is TGCGCCAGCAGCCGAGGACTAGCCCCCCACAATGAGCAGTTCTTC. Translated, it gives CASSRGLAPHNEQFF.

The chain is built from TRBV6-5 and TRBJ1-5, with D unclear. Germline V CDR1 and CDR2: MNHEY, SVGAGI. The CDR3 is made up of 13 amino acids. V was pared by 4 bases and J by 5 bases, with 9 bases between. The CDR3 reads CASSSVFDQPQHF. CDR3 nucleotide sequence: TGTGCCAGCAGTTCGGTGTTTGATCAGCCCCAGCATTTT.

The rearrangement links TRBV9 to TRBJ2-1, with D possibly matching TRBD2 (5 bases). Deletions cut 0 bases from V and 6 bases from J, with 13 bases between. Per the germline V gene, CDR1 is SGDLS and CDR2 is YYNGEE. This CDR3 has 15 amino acids. This CDR3 is CASSVGSTNLNEQFF. DNA for the CDR3: TGTGCCAGCAGCGTAGGTTCGACTAATCTCAATGAGCAGTTCTTC.

The V gene is TRBV19, the J gene TRBJ2-3; D not resolved. Trimming took 4 bases from V and 1 from J, leaving 15 bases between them. This CDR3 is built from 16 residues. The V gene's germline CDR1 is LNHDA and CDR2 SQIVND (reference sequence). The CDR3 spells CASSTPNGVGTDTQYF. Here the CDR3 DNA reads TGTGCCAGTAGTACCCCCAATGGAGTTGGCACAGATACGCAGTATTTT.

The chain uses TRBV19 and TRBJ1-2; D possibly corresponds to TRBD1 (6 bases). The CDR3 runs to 15 residues. Trimming stripped 8 bases from V and 2 bases from J, with 18 bases between. Germline V CDR1 and CDR2: LNHDA, SQIVND (reference sequence). This chain's CDR3 is CASEPSRGMNYGYTF. CDR3 coding DNA: TGTGCCAGTGAACCGAGCAGGGGAATGAACTATGGCTACACCTTC.

V gene TRBV7-9 combines with J gene TRBJ2-1; 10 bases are a match to TRBD2. The ends lost 4 bases at V and 3 bases at J; junction bases unmatched: 9. This CDR3 contains 17 residues. Per germline, CDR1 SEHNR and CDR2 FQNEAQ (reference sequence). CDR3 protein: CASSSSGTSAIYNEQFF. The CDR3 coding sequence is TGTGCCAGCAGCTCCTCCGGGACTAGCGCCATCTACAATGAGCAGTTCTTC.

The J gene is TRBJ2-7, the V gene TRBV4-3, with 10 bases aligning to TRBD1. This CDR3 has 15 amino acids. Trimming took 5 bases from V and 1 from J; bases not matched to a gene: 5. Germline V CDR1 and CDR2: LGHNA, YSLEER. The DNA of the CDR3 is TGCGCCAGCAGCGCTGGGACAGGGGTTTCCTACGAGCAGTACTTC. It encodes CASSAGTGVSYEQYF.

The chain combines TRBV7-9 with TRBJ1-2; 7 bases align to TRBD1. The length of the CDR3 is 14 residues. CDR1 is SEHNR and CDR2 is FQNEAQ in the germline V gene (reference sequence). V gave up 4 bases and J gave up 4 bases; unmatched junction bases: 6. The CDR3 loop is CASSSTGSSYGYTF. CDR3 DNA: TGTGCCAGCAGCTCGACAGGGTCTAGCTATGGCTACACCTTC.

This chain's CDR3 is CSALQLTEAFF. The DNA of the CDR3 is TGCAGTGCTTTGCAACTCACTGAAGCTTTCTTT. This chain links TRBV20-1 with TRBJ1-1; D is unresolved. Trimming took off 5 bases at V and 4 bases at J, with 8 bases between the two ends. CDR1 is DFQATT, CDR2 SNEGSKA, per germline (reference sequence). This CDR3 has 11 residues.

The chain employs TRBV5-5 and TRBJ1-4; TRBD1 agrees at 8 bases. Germline lookup yields CDR1 SGHKS and CDR2 YYEKEE (reference sequence). The length of the CDR3 is 15 residues. V shed 0 bases and J 8 bases; nucleotides not matched to a gene: 6. CDR3 loop: CASSLEPGGREKLFF. CDR3 nucleotides: TGTGCCAGCAGCTTGGAGCCAGGGGGCAGGGAAAAACTGTTTTTT.

This clone was counted between two and nine times. V usage is TRBV7-4 and J usage is TRBJ1-2, with D possibly being TRBD1 (6 bases). The CDR3 length is 16 residues. Germline-derived CDR1 and CDR2 are SGHVT and SQSDAQ. Trimming removed 3 bases at V and 0 bases at J, with 14 bases between. CDR3 sequence: CASSFGGGGANYGYTF. Written as DNA, the CDR3 is TGTGCCAGCAGCTTCGGGGGCGGGGGAGCTAACTATGGCTACACCTTC.

This clone was picked up many times. The V call is TRBV5-4, the J call TRBJ2-1; the D is unclear. Germline V gene lookup returns CDR1 SGHNT and CDR2 YYREEE (reference sequence). V lost 9 bases to trimming and J lost 9 bases, with 22 bases between them. The CDR3 has 14 amino acids. The CDR3: CATTNPSARFEQFF. The CDR3 DNA reads TGTGCCACTACGAACCCCTCTGCGCGCTTTGAGCAGTTCTTC.